The T cell receptor beta chain described here comes from a study of OX40 agonist ivuxolimab in advanced cancers. The germline V gene has CDR1 SGDLS and CDR2 YYNGEE. The CDR3 loop spans 15 amino acids. The ends lost 4 bases at V and 8 bases at J; junction bases unmatched: 8. TCRdb's copy holds only in-frame clones and misses some; the assay was immunoSEQ multiplex PCR. The table lists about 76,000 clones, about 89% of them singletons, with 10% to 15% in the top ten. The chain recombines TRBV9 with TRBJ1-3; 11 bases are a match to TRBD1. The sequence derives from an adult with an advanced solid tumor such as melanoma, head and neck, liver or kidney cancer. Sequencing used CD4+ or CD8+ T cells sorted from blood, obtained in a trial of the OX40 agonist ivuxolimab. CDR3 amino acids: CASSPWTGGLDTIYF. CDR3 in DNA: TGTGCCAGCAGCCCCTGGACAGGGGGCTTGGACACCATATATTTT. Full variable domain (missing parts from reference TRBV9 and TRBJ1-3): DSGVTQTPKHLITATGQRVTLRCSPRSGDLSVYWYQQSLDQGLQFLIQYYNGEERAKGNILERFSAQQFPDLHSELNLSSLELGDSALYFCASSPWTGGLDTIYFGEGSWLTVV.